These 6 T cell receptor beta chains share one sample of origin, sequenced in a study of naive and memory T cell subsets. An oligonucleotide containing a UMI was ligated to the 3' end of TCR cDNA. Four PCR rounds used nested alpha and beta constant region primers plus the SP2 primer. From the 5' RACE reads, TCRdb called clonotypes with MiXCR, one entry per CDR3 protein. The sample holds 55,000 to 70,000 distinct CDR3 sequences, 7.2% seen once. The receptors were gathered from a male donor in good health.

This clonotype has ten or more counts. This chain joins TRBV7-9 and TRBJ2-1, with a weak D call TRBD2 (6 bases). Germline V gene lookup returns CDR1 SEHNR and CDR2 FQNEAQ (reference sequence). This CDR3 region has 15 residues. Deletions cut 4 bases from V and 4 bases from J, with 14 bases between. CDR3 sequence (DNA): TGTGCCAGCAGCTCCCGCGGGAAGGCTTACAATGAGCAGTTCTTC. It encodes CASSSRGKAYNEQFF.

This clonotype was recorded many times. The chain joins TRBV12-3 or TRBV12-4 to TRBJ1-1; D unclear. The CDR3 consists of 12 residues. The germline V and J ends were trimmed by 6 bases and 6 bases, with 11 bases remaining between them. CDR3 region: CASRTGKPEAFF. CDR3 bases: TGTGCCAGCAGGACGGGGAAACCTGAAGCTTTCTTT.

In its sample, this clonotype was seen many times. This chain joins TRBV20-1 and TRBJ2-3, with 7 bases that match TRBD2. Trimming cost V 8 bases and J 3 bases; bases outside gene matches: 5. The CDR3 covers 12 residues. The germline CDR1 and CDR2 sequences are DFQATT and SNEGSKA (reference sequence). The CDR3 nucleotides are TGCAGTACAGGACTAGTGACAGATACGCAGTATTTT. It encodes CSTGLVTDTQYF.

This clonotype was seen many times. The chain recombines TRBV18 with TRBJ1-2; D possibly corresponds to TRBD1 (5 bases). In germline, CDR1 is KGHSH, CDR2 LQKENI. Trimming took off 3 bases at V and 7 bases at J, with 15 bases between the two ends. The CDR3 covers 14 residues. CDR3 sequence: CASSPGADPFGYTF. The CDR3 DNA is TGTGCCAGCTCACCCGGGGCGGATCCGTTTGGCTACACCTTC.

This chain uses TRBV6-6 with TRBJ1-5; D call uncertain. V was pared by 4 bases and J by 0 bases, with 10 bases between. The CDR3 has 15 residues. CDR1 is MNHNY and CDR2 is SVGAGI in the germline V gene (reference sequence). DNA of the CDR3: TGTGCCAGCAGTTCCCACGACCATAGCAATCAGCCCCAGCATTTT. This gives the protein CASSSHDHSNQPQHF.

Ten or more counts support this clonotype. The rearrangement uses TRBV12-5 and TRBJ2-1; 13 nucleotides line up with TRBD2. Germline V gene data show CDR1 as LGHNT and CDR2 as FRNRAP. The CDR3 sequence is 16 residues long. The V and J ends lost 1 base and 6 bases, in that order; junction bases with no gene match: 3. The CDR3 loop is CASGLGTSGGGNEQFF. The CDR3, as DNA: TGTGCTAGTGGTTTGGGAACTAGCGGGGGGGGCAATGAGCAGTTCTTC.